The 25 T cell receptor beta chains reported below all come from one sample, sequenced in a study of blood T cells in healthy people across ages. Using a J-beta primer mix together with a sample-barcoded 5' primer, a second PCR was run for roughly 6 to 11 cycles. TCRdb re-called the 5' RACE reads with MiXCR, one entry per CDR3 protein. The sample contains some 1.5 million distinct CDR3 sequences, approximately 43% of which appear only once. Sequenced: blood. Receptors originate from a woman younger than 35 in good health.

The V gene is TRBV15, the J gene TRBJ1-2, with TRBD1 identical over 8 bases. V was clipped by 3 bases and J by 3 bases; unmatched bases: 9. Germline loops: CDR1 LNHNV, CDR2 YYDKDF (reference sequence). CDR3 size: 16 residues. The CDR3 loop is CATSSLTMGQDYGYTF. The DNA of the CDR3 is TGTGCCACCAGCAGTTTGACCATGGGACAGGACTATGGCTACACCTTC.

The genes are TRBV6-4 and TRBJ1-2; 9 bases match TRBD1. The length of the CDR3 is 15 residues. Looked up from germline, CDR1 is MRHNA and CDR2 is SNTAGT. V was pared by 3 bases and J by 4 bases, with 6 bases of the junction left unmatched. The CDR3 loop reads CASSDPGQGFYGYTF. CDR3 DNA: TGTGCCAGCAGTGATCCGGGACAGGGATTCTATGGCTACACCTTC.

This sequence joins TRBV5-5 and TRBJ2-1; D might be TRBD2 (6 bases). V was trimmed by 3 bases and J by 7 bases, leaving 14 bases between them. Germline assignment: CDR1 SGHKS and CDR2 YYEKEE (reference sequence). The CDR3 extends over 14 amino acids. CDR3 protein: CASSSRDSRNEQFF. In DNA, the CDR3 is TGTGCCAGCAGCTCCCGGGACTCCAGAAATGAGCAGTTCTTC. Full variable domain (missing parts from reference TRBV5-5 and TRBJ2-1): DAGVTQSPTHLIKTRGQQVTLRCSPISGHKSVSWYQQVLGQGPQFIFQYYEKEERGRGNFPDRFSARQFPNYSSELNVNALLLGDSALYLCASSSRDSRNEQFFGPGTRLTVL.

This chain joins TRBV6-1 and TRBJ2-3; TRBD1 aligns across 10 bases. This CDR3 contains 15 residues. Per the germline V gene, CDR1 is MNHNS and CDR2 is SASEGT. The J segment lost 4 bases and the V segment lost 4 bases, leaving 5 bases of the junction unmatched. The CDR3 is CASSARDRGSDTQYF. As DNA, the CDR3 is TGTGCCAGCAGTGCCCGGGACAGGGGATCAGATACGCAGTATTTT.

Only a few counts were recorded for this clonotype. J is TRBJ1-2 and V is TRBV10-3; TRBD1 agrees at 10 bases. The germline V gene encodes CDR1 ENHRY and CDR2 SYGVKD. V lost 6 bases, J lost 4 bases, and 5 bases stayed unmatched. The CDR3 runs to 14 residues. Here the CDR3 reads CAIRGQGTSYGYTF. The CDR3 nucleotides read TGTGCCATCAGGGGACAGGGGACCTCCTATGGCTACACCTTC.

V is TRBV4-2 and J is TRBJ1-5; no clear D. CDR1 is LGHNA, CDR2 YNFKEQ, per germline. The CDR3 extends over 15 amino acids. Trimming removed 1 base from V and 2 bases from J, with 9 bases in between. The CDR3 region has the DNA TGTGCCAGCAGCCAAGTAACTTGGGGCAATCAGCCCCAGCATTTT. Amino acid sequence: CASSQVTWGNQPQHF.

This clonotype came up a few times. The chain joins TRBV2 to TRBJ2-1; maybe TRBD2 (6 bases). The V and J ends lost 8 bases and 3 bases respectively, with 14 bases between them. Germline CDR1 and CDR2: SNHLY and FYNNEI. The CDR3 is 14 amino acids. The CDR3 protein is CASQGSGGYNEQFF. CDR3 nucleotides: TGTGCCAGCCAGGGCTCCGGGGGCTACAATGAGCAGTTCTTC.

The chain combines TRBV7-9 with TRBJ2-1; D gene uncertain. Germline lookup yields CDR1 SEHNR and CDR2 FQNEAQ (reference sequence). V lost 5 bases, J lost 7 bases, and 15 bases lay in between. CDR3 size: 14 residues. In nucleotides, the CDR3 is TGTGCCAGCAGCGTAGATGGGTCGTGGAATGAGCAGTTCTTC. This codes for CASSVDGSWNEQFF.

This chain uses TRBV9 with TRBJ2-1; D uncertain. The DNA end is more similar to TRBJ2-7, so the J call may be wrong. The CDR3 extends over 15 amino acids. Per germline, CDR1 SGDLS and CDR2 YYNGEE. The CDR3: CASSVDLNSYNEQYF. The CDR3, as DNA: TGTGCCAGCAGCGTAGACCTAAATTCCTACAATGAGCAGTACTTC.

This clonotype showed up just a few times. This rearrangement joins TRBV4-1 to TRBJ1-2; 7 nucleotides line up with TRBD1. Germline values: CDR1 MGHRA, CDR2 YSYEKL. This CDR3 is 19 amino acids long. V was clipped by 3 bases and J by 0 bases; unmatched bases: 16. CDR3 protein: CASSQNLDRRRISNYGYTF. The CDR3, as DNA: TGCGCCAGCAGCCAGAACCTGGACAGGCGCCGAATTTCTAACTATGGCTACACCTTC.

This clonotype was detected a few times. CDR3 amino acids: CASSQEWFNNQPQHF. DNA of the CDR3: TGCGCCAGCAGCCAAGAGTGGTTTAACAATCAGCCCCAGCATTTT. The chain is built from TRBV4-3 and TRBJ1-5, with D uncertain. The V gene lost 0 bases and the J gene lost 3 bases, with 9 bases spanning the gap. The CDR3 is 15 amino acids. The germline gives CDR1 LGHNA, CDR2 YSLEER.

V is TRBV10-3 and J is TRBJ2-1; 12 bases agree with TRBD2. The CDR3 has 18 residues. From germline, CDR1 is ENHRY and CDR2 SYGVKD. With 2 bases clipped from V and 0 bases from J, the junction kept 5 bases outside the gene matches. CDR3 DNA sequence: TGTGCCATCAGTGAGCCAGGACTAGCGGGACCCTCCTACAATGAGCAGTTCTTC. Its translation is CAISEPGLAGPSYNEQFF.

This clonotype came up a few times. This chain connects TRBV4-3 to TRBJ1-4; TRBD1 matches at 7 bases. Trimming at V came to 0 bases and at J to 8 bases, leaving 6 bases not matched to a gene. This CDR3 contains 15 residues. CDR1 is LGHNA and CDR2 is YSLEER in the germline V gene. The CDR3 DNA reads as TGCGCCAGCAGCCAAGATGGACAGGATAGGGAAAAACTGTTTTTT. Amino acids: CASSQDGQDREKLFF.

The DNA of the CDR3 is TGTGCCAGCAGCGCGCGACAGGGACTCGATAATTCACCCCTCCACTTT. Translation gives CASSARQGLDNSPLHF. The chain employs TRBV9 and TRBJ1-6; TRBD1 agrees at 7 bases. This CDR3 comprises 16 residues. Germline loops: CDR1 SGDLS, CDR2 YYNGEE. The V and J ends lost 3 bases and 5 bases, in that order; junction bases with no gene match: 8.

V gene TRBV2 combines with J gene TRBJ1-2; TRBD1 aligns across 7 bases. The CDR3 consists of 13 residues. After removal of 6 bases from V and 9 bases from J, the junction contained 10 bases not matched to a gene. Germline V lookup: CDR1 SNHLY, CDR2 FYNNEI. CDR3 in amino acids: CASSPDRALRYTF. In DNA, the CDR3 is TGTGCCAGCAGCCCAGACAGGGCCCTGCGCTACACCTTC. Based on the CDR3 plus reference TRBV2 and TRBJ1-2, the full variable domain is EPEVTQTPSHQVTQMGQEVILRCVPISNHLYFYWYRQILGQKVEFLVSFYNNEISEKSEIFDDQFSVERPDGSNFTLKIRSTKLEDSAMYFCASSPDRALRYTFGSGTRLTVV.

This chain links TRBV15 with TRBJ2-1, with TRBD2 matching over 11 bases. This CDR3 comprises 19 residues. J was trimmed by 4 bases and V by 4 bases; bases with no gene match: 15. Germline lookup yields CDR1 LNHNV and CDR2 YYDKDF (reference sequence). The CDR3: CATSISGAERLAGYNEQFF. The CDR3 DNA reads TGTGCCACCAGCATCAGCGGGGCCGAACGACTAGCGGGGTACAATGAGCAGTTCTTC.

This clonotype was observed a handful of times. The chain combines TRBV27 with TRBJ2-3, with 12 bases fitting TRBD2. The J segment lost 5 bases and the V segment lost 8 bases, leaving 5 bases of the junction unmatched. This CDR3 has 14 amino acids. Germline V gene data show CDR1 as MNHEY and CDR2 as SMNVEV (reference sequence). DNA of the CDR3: TGTGCCAGCCAAACTAGCGGGAGGCTAGATACGCAGTATTTT. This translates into CASQTSGRLDTQYF.

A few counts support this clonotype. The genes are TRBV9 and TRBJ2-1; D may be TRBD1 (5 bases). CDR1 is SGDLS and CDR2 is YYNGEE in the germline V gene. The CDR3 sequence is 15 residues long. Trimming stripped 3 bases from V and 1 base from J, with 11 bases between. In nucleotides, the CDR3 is TGTGCCAGCAGCGGATCCGACAGTTCCTACAATGAGCAGTTCTTC. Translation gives CASSGSDSSYNEQFF.

CDR3 protein: CSVEWIQETQYF. In DNA form, the CDR3 reads TGCAGCGTTGAATGGATTCAAGAGACCCAGTACTTC. The chain employs TRBV29-1 and TRBJ2-5; D is undetermined. Germline-derived CDR1 and CDR2 are SQVTM and ANQGSEA. Trimming pared 2 bases from V and 2 bases from J, leaving 6 bases between. This CDR3 is 12 amino acids long.

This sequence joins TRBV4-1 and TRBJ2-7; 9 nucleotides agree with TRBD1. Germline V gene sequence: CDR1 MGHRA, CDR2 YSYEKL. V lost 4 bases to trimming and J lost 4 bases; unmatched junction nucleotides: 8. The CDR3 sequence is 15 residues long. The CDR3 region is CASSRGTGYAYEQYF. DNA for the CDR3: TGCGCCAGCAGCCGTGGGACAGGGTATGCTTACGAGCAGTACTTC.

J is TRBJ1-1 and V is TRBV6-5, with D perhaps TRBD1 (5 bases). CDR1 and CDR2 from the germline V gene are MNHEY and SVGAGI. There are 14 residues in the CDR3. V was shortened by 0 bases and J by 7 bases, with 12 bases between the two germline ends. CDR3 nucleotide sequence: TGTGCCAGCAGTTACTCCCTTCGGACATTTGAAGCTTTCTTT. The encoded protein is CASSYSLRTFEAFF.

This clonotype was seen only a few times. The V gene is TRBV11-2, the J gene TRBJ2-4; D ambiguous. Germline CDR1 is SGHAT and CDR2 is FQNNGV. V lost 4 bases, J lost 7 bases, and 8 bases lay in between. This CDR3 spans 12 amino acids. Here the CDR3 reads CASSSPWNIQYF. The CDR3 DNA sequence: TGTGCCAGCAGCTCTCCCTGGAACATTCAGTACTTC.

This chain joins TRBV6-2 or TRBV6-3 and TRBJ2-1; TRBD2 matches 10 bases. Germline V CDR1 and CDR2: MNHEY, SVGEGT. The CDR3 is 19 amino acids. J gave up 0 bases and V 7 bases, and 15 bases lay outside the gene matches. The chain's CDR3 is CASNMAAGGPESSYNEQFF. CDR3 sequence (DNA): TGTGCCAGCAATATGGCAGCGGGGGGGCCCGAGAGCTCCTACAATGAGCAGTTCTTC.

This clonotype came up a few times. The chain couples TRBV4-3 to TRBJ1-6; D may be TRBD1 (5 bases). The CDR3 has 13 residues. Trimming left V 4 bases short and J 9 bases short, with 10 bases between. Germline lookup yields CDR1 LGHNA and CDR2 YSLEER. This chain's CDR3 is CASSPMGGSPLHF. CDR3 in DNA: TGCGCCAGCAGCCCCATGGGGGGTTCACCCCTCCACTTT.

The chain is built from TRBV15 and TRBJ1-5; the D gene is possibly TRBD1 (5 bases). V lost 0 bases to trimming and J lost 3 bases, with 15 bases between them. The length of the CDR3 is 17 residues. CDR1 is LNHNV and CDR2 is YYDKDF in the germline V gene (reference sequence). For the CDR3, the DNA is TGTGCCACCAGCAGAGAGGGGGGGACTCCGGTCAATCAGCCCCAGCATTTT. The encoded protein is CATSREGGTPVNQPQHF. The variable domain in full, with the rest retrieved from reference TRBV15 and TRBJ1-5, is DAMVIQNPRYQVTQFGKPVTLSCSQTLNHNVMYWYQQKSSQAPKLLFHYYDKDFNNEADTPDNFQSRRPNTSFCFLDIRSPGLGDTAMYLCATSREGGTPVNQPQHFGDGTRLSIL.